Shown below are 32 T cell receptor beta chains from a single sample sequenced in a study of cytomegalovirus exposure and HLA in healthy donors. The primer mix had 60 Vbeta and 13 Jbeta primers. Measured with immunoSEQ multiplex PCR; TCRdb has only the in-frame clones, and not every one. The table includes about 160,000 clones, 80% to 90% detected once. The sample consisted of PBMCs. The origin of the receptors is a woman between 18 and 29 years old in good health and CMV-seronegative.

The chain joins TRBV7-9 to TRBJ1-3; 7 nucleotides align to TRBD1. V shed 4 bases, J shed 0 bases, and the junction held 15 bases outside the gene matches. The CDR3 has 19 residues. Germline-derived CDR1 and CDR2 are SEHNR and FQNEAQ (reference sequence). CDR3 sequence (DNA): TGTGCCAGCAGCTCAGGTACCGGGACAGTACACTACTCTGGAAACACCATATATTTT. It is translated as CASSSGTGTVHYSGNTIYF.

This rearrangement joins TRBV28 to TRBJ1-1; a weak D match, TRBD1 (6 bases). The length of the CDR3 is 17 residues. Trimming cost V 1 base and J 11 bases, with 26 bases left between them. Germline V gene data show CDR1 as MDHEN and CDR2 as SYDVKM. The CDR3 sequence: CASSLLQGSTLGNGAFF. Written as DNA, the CDR3 is TGTGCCAGCAGTTTATTGCAGGGGTCCACCTTGGGAAACGGCGCTTTCTTT.

This rearrangement joins TRBV10-3 to TRBJ1-1; TRBD1 might be the D (6 bases). This CDR3 region has 14 residues. Germline V lookup: CDR1 ENHRY, CDR2 SYGVKD. The V end was cut by 7 bases, the J end by 0 bases, with 12 bases between. The DNA for the CDR3 is TGTGCCATCAACTCTGACAGGCTGAACACTGAAGCTTTCTTT. It codes for CAINSDRLNTEAFF.

For this clone: A read error may produce the germline difference seen at one junction end. The genes are TRBV7-7 and TRBJ2-1; no firm D call. This CDR3 is built from 13 residues. In germline, CDR1 is SSHAT, CDR2 FNYEAQ (reference sequence). In DNA form, the CDR3 reads TGTGCTAGCAGCTTAGATGGCTTAAATGAGCAGTTCTTC. Residues: CASSLDGLNEQFF.

The chain carries TRBV30 and TRBJ2-2, with 12 bases fitting TRBD1. Losses at the gene ends were 4 bases for V and 0 bases for J; bases not matched to a gene: 9. The germline CDR1 and CDR2 sequences are GTSNPN and SVGIG (reference sequence). The CDR3 is 18 residues long. CDR3 sequence reads: CAWTGTGGVVPNTGELFF. The CDR3 DNA reads TGTGCCTGGACCGGGACAGGGGGCGTAGTCCCGAACACCGGGGAGCTGTTTTTT.

The chain has TRBV4-2 and TRBJ2-5; perhaps TRBD2 as D (6 bases). V lost 1 base to trimming and J lost 3 bases, with 18 bases between them. This CDR3 contains 17 residues. The germline V gene encodes CDR1 LGHNA and CDR2 YNFKEQ. In nucleotides, the CDR3 is TGTGCCAGCAGCCAAGGAGACCGGGACTTTCGAAAAGAGACCCAGTACTTC. This codes for CASSQGDRDFRKETQYF.

The J gene is TRBJ2-7, the V gene TRBV7-2; TRBD1 agrees at 11 bases. Germline V gene sequence: CDR1 SGHTA, CDR2 FQGNSA. CDR3 size: 14 residues. V lost 5 bases, J lost 6 bases, and 6 bases stayed unmatched. The CDR3 coding sequence is TGTGCCAGCAGCACCGGACAGGGGGCTGCCGAGCAGTACTTC. Its translation: CASSTGQGAAEQYF.

This clone was seen only a few times. This rearrangement joins TRBV15 to TRBJ1-4; the D is unclear. Germline lookup yields CDR1 LNHNV and CDR2 YYDKDF (reference sequence). The ends were cut back, 8 bases at V and 8 bases at J, with 9 bases in the middle. The CDR3 runs 11 residues. The DNA of the CDR3 is TGTGCCACCCAGTACAGCGAAAAACTGTTTTTT. It codes for CATQYSEKLFF.

The genes are TRBV7-8 and TRBJ1-2; TRBD1 matches 7 bases. With V trimmed by 1 base and J by 8 bases, 4 bases remained unmatched. Germline values: CDR1 SGHVS, CDR2 FQNEAQ. This CDR3 comprises 13 residues. The CDR3 DNA follows: TGTGCCAGCAGCTTAGACAGGGGAGGAGGCTACACCTTC. It is translated as CASSLDRGGGYTF.

The chain links TRBV10-3 to TRBJ2-1, with 8 bases matching TRBD2. The germline V gene encodes CDR1 ENHRY and CDR2 SYGVKD. Germline trimming cut 3 bases from V and 5 bases from J; bases unmatched to any gene: 21. The CDR3 loop spans 20 amino acids. CDR3 DNA: TGTGCCATCAGTGAACCTGGGGTCAGGGTTTCTAGCGGGCCGAACAATGAGCAGTTCTTC. This codes for CAISEPGVRVSSGPNNEQFF.

This clone was counted a single time. CDR3 coding DNA: TGTGCCAGCAGCCCCGGACAGGGAATAAGGACCGGGGAGCTGTTTTTT. This gives the protein CASSPGQGIRTGELFF. The rearrangement links TRBV5-8 to TRBJ2-2, with 8 bases aligning to TRBD1. Trimming cost V 4 bases and J 5 bases; bases outside gene matches: 10. CDR1 is SGHTS, CDR2 YDEGEE, per germline. The CDR3 length is 16 residues.

This clone turned up a few times. The V call is TRBV4-3, the J call TRBJ1-2; no reliable D call. Trimming cost V 0 bases and J 6 bases, with 8 bases left between them. The germline CDR1 and CDR2 sequences are LGHNA and YSLEER. The CDR3 is made up of 13 amino acids. CDR3 nucleotide sequence: TGCGCCAGCAGCCAAGAGGTACAGCATGGCTACACCTTC. Translated: CASSQEVQHGYTF.

The chain joins TRBV10-3 to TRBJ1-1; 7 positions match TRBD1. Germline V CDR1 and CDR2: ENHRY, SYGVKD. V lost 0 bases, J lost 8 bases, and 3 bases stayed unmatched. CDR3 length: 13 residues. The CDR3 protein is CAISESTGLEAFF. In DNA form, the CDR3 reads TGTGCCATCAGTGAGTCGACAGGGCTGGAAGCTTTCTTT.

This sequence joins TRBV5-6 and TRBJ1-4, with 8 positions matching TRBD1. Germline assignment: CDR1 SGHDT and CDR2 YYEEEE. The junction had 10 bases not matched to a gene; V was cut back by 4 bases and J by 5 bases. The CDR3 is 16 amino acids. The CDR3 region is CASSQTDRGRNEKLFF. The CDR3 DNA reads TGTGCCAGCAGCCAAACAGACAGGGGACGCAATGAAAAACTGTTTTTT. Full variable domain (remainder filled in from reference TRBV5-6 and TRBJ1-4): DAGVTQSPTHLIKTRGQQVTLRCSPKSGHDTVSWYQQALGQGPQFIFQYYEEEERQRGNFPDRFSGHQFPNYSSELNVNALLLGDSALYLCASSQTDRGRNEKLFFGSGTQLSVL.

The rearrangement uses TRBV28 and TRBJ1-1; the match to TRBD1 covers 8 bases. Trimming at V came to 7 bases and at J to 1 base, leaving 5 bases not matched to a gene. CDR1 and CDR2 (germline): MDHEN, SYDVKM. The CDR3 extends over 14 amino acids. The CDR3 is CASIGQGKNTEAFF. In DNA, the CDR3 is TGTGCCAGCATAGGACAGGGAAAGAACACTGAAGCTTTCTTT.

Concerning this clone itself: Relative to the germline gene, one junction end is altered; a read error may explain this. The CDR3 reads CASSVRGGQNIGELFF. The DNA for the CDR3 is TGTGCCAGCAGCGTTCGGGGCGGACAGAACATCGGGGAGCTGTTTTTT. The genes are TRBV9 and TRBJ2-2, with D maybe TRBD1 (6 bases). The germline V gene has CDR1 SGDLS and CDR2 YYNGEE. The length of the CDR3 is 16 residues.

The chain has TRBV10-3 and TRBJ2-7; a weak D match, TRBD2 (6 bases). V was cut by 7 bases and J by 3 bases, with 13 bases left in between. Germline loops: CDR1 ENHRY, CDR2 SYGVKD. There are 13 residues in the CDR3. CDR3 DNA sequence: TGTGCCATCACTAGCGAAGCAAACTACGAGCAGTACTTC. Translation: CAITSEANYEQYF.

V and J are TRBV15 and TRBJ2-1, with 7 bases fitting TRBD2. Germline values: CDR1 LNHNV, CDR2 YYDKDF (reference sequence). Unmatched junction bases numbered 4, after V lost 4 bases and J lost 1 base. The CDR3 totals 15 residues. CDR3 in amino acids: CATSTGGESYNEQFF. CDR3 in DNA: TGTGCCACCAGCACGGGAGGAGAATCCTACAATGAGCAGTTCTTC. The whole variable domain, filled in from reference TRBV15 and TRBJ2-1, reads DAMVIQNPRYQVTQFGKPVTLSCSQTLNHNVMYWYQQKSSQAPKLLFHYYDKDFNNEADTPDNFQSRRPNTSFCFLDIRSPGLGDTAMYLCATSTGGESYNEQFFGPGTRLTVL.

This chain joins TRBV28 and TRBJ1-1, with D uncertain. Germline V gives CDR1 MDHEN, CDR2 SYDVKM. This CDR3 comprises 13 residues. Trimming took 6 bases from V and 1 from J, leaving 9 bases between them. The CDR3 is CASSTTANTEAFF. CDR3 DNA sequence: TGTGCCAGCAGCACCACAGCGAACACTGAAGCTTTCTTT.

V gene TRBV10-1 combines with J gene TRBJ2-5; 11 positions match TRBD2. Trimming took 7 bases from V and 3 from J; bases not matched to a gene: 4. Germline V CDR1 and CDR2: WNHNN, SYGVQD (reference sequence). CDR3 length: 14 residues. In nucleotides, the CDR3 is TGCGCCAGCAAAACTAGCGGGGGAGAAGAGACCCAGTACTTC. Encoded protein: CASKTSGGEETQYF.

V is TRBV14 and J is TRBJ1-4; no clear D gene. The length of the CDR3 is 14 residues. Germline CDR1 is SGHDN and CDR2 is FVKESK. Trimming pared 3 bases from V and 8 bases from J, leaving 13 bases between. The CDR3 loop reads CASSHQPIEEKLFF. DNA for the CDR3: TGTGCCAGCAGCCATCAACCCATAGAAGAAAAACTGTTTTTT.

The chain combines TRBV5-1 with TRBJ2-7, with 10 nucleotides matching TRBD2. After removal of 7 bases from V and 7 bases from J, the junction contained 8 bases not matched to a gene. Germline V lookup: CDR1 SGHRS, CDR2 YFSETQ. The CDR3 is 13 residues long. CDR3 nucleotides: TGCGCCAGCCGCCTAGCGGGAGCGGGGGAGCAGTACTTC. Translating gives CASRLAGAGEQYF.

The J gene is TRBJ1-1, the V gene TRBV19, with 8 positions matching TRBD1. Germline CDR1 reads LNHDA; CDR2 reads SQIVND (reference sequence). CDR3 length equals 13 residues. V dropped 6 bases and J dropped 1; count of bases not matched to a gene: 1. CDR3 in DNA: TGTGCCAGTAGGGACAGGGCGAACACTGAAGCTTTCTTT. This gives the protein CASRDRANTEAFF.

The genes are TRBV5-6 and TRBJ2-7; TRBD1 aligns across 8 bases. The CDR3 covers 14 residues. Germline CDR1 and CDR2: SGHDT and YYEEEE. V shed 4 bases and J 8 bases; nucleotides not matched to a gene: 11. The CDR3 DNA follows: TGTGCCAGCAGCCCCGGGACAGGCTTAGTCCAGCAGTACTTC. It specifies CASSPGTGLVQQYF.

The chain employs TRBV5-6 and TRBJ2-7, with no clear D. From germline, CDR1 is SGHDT and CDR2 YYEEEE. V was trimmed by 2 bases and J by 4 bases, leaving 10 bases between them. CDR3 length: 13 residues. CDR3 loop: CASSFQARYEQYF. The DNA of the CDR3 is TGTGCCAGCAGCTTCCAAGCCAGGTACGAGCAGTACTTC.

The count of this clone is one. V gene TRBV20-1 combines with J gene TRBJ2-5; maybe TRBD1 (6 bases). Germline assignment: CDR1 DFQATT and CDR2 SNEGSKA (reference sequence). The CDR3 contains 11 residues. This CDR3 is CGGQHQETQYF. The DNA of the CDR3 is TGCGGAGGACAGCACCAAGAGACCCAGTACTTC.

J is TRBJ2-6 and V is TRBV5-1; the match to TRBD1 covers 9 bases. Germline loops: CDR1 SGHRS, CDR2 YFSETQ. The CDR3 runs to 18 residues. The trim removed 0 bases at V and 3 bases at J, leaving 7 bases unmatched. DNA of the CDR3: TGCGCCAGCAGCTTGGACGGGACAGGGCCCTTTGGGGCCAACGTCCTGACTTTC. Translated: CASSLDGTGPFGANVLTF. The variable domain in full, completed from reference TRBV5-1 and TRBJ2-6, reads KAGVTQTPRYLIKTRGQQVTLSCSPISGHRSVSWYQQTPGQGLQFLFEYFSETQRNKGNFPGRFSGRQFSNSRSEMNVSTLELGDSALYLCASSLDGTGPFGANVLTFGAGSRLTVL.

The J gene is TRBJ1-5, the V gene TRBV28; 7 nucleotides line up with TRBD1. V trimming: 6 bases; J trimming: 3 bases; junction bases outside the gene matches: 8. CDR3 length: 15 residues. Germline loops: CDR1 MDHEN, CDR2 SYDVKM. CDR3 protein: CASSPGTANNQPQHF. CDR3 DNA sequence: TGTGCCAGCAGCCCTGGGACAGCAAACAATCAGCCCCAGCATTTT.

This clone was detected only once. The chain combines TRBV15 with TRBJ2-2; D is unclear. CDR3 length: 15 residues. Trimming left V 2 bases short and J 1 base short, with 8 bases between. In germline, CDR1 is LNHNV, CDR2 YYDKDF (reference sequence). DNA for the CDR3: TGTGCCACCAGCAGAATAGATAAGAACACCGGGGAGCTGTTTTTT. It codes for CATSRIDKNTGELFF.

The sample holds one count of this clone. This chain links TRBV5-1 with TRBJ2-3, with 7 bases lining up with TRBD1. Germline V gene lookup returns CDR1 SGHRS and CDR2 YFSETQ. V lost 3 bases and J lost 2; bases outside the gene matches: 6. This CDR3 is 15 amino acids long. The CDR3 is CASSWTGPNTDTQYF. The CDR3 nucleotides read TGCGCCAGCAGCTGGACAGGCCCCAACACAGATACGCAGTATTTT.

This chain connects TRBV4-1 to TRBJ2-7, with a weak D call TRBD2 (5 bases). Germline-derived CDR1 and CDR2 are MGHRA and YSYEKL. The CDR3 sequence is 16 residues long. Trimming took 1 base from V and 2 from J, leaving 15 bases between them. The CDR3 here is CASSQASTRDPYEQYF. The CDR3 region has the DNA TGCGCCAGCAGCCAAGCTTCGACCCGGGATCCCTACGAGCAGTACTTC.

The V call is TRBV19, the J call TRBJ2-7, with 9 bases matching TRBD1. The germline CDR1 and CDR2 sequences are LNHDA and SQIVND (reference sequence). The CDR3 extends over 15 amino acids. J lost 6 bases, V lost 1 base, and 7 bases had no gene match. The CDR3 sequence is CASSIGLGQGREQYF. The CDR3 bases are TGTGCCAGTAGTATAGGGCTGGGACAGGGACGCGAGCAGTACTTC.